These 13 T cell receptor beta chains came from one sample sequenced in a study of chemoradiotherapy in HPV16-positive cancers. Assay: immunoSEQ multiplex PCR; the TCRdb copy retains only in-frame clones and omits some. The sample lists under 70,000 clones; under 95% were seen once. The specimen was blood, collected from a patient who underwent chemoradiotherapy. Receptors originate from a human donor with HPV-associated anogenital cancer.

The V gene is TRBV30, the J gene TRBJ2-5, with D tentatively TRBD2 (6 bases). Germline loops: CDR1 GTSNPN, CDR2 SVGIG (reference sequence). Trimming removed 2 bases at V and 5 bases at J, with 21 bases between. The CDR3 length is 16 residues. As DNA, the CDR3 is TGTGCCTGGAGTCCAAACCTTTCAGCGGGTGGGGAGACCCAGTACTTC. Encoded protein: CAWSPNLSAGGETQYF. The variable domain in full, with the rest retrieved from reference TRBV30 and TRBJ2-5, is SQTIHQWPATLVQPVGSPLSLECTVEGTSNPNLYWYRQAAGRGLQLLFYSVGIGQISSEVPQNLSASRPQDRQFILSSKKLLLSDSGFYLCAWSPNLSAGGETQYFGPGTRLLVL.

V usage is TRBV27 and J usage is TRBJ2-7; a possible D gene is TRBD2 (5 bases). This CDR3 contains 13 residues. Deletions cut 5 bases from V and 6 bases from J, with 14 bases between. Germline V gene sequence: CDR1 MNHEY, CDR2 SMNVEV (reference sequence). The CDR3 sequence: CASSPRTEGEQYF. CDR3 bases: TGTGCCAGCAGTCCCCGGACTGAGGGCGAGCAGTACTTC.

The chain combines TRBV11-2 with TRBJ2-4, with no clear D. The germline V gene encodes CDR1 SGHAT and CDR2 FQNNGV. The CDR3 contains 13 residues. V shed 0 bases and J shed 12 bases, with 12 bases lying between them. This CDR3 is CASSLDRETTQYF. CDR3 sequence (DNA): TGTGCCAGCAGCTTAGATCGTGAGACGACTCAGTACTTC.

CDR3 region: CASSIRPAGTGLEKLFF. The CDR3 region has the DNA TGTGCCAGTAGTATCCGACCTGCCGGGACAGGGTTGGAAAAACTGTTTTTT. This chain uses TRBV19 with TRBJ1-4, with 9 positions matching TRBD1. In germline, CDR1 is LNHDA, CDR2 SQIVND (reference sequence). The CDR3 length is 17 residues. V shed 3 bases, J shed 8 bases, and the junction held 13 bases outside the gene matches.

The J gene is TRBJ1-1, the V gene TRBV29-1; D is possibly TRBD1 (6 bases). This CDR3 region has 14 residues. CDR1 and CDR2 (germline): SQVTM, ANQGSEA. The V end was cut by 7 bases, the J end by 5 bases, with 20 bases between. DNA of the CDR3: TGCAGCGCCTACGGGATGGACAGTATGACTGAAGCTTTCTTT. This translates into CSAYGMDSMTEAFF.

V usage is TRBV5-4 and J usage is TRBJ1-2, with a weak D call TRBD1 (6 bases). Germline CDR1 SGHNT, CDR2 YYREEE (reference sequence). The V end lost 5 bases, the J end lost 5 bases, and 13 bases lay between the germline ends. The CDR3 runs 13 residues. The DNA for the CDR3 is TGTGCCAGCAGAAGCATGGGGGCTTATGGCTACACCTTC. It translates to CASRSMGAYGYTF.

Only one count was recorded for this clone. This chain links TRBV13 with TRBJ2-7; 10 bases fit TRBD1. Germline V gives CDR1 PRHDT, CDR2 FYEKMQ (reference sequence). Unmatched junction bases numbered 8, after V lost 5 bases and J lost 4 bases. The CDR3 runs 15 residues. The CDR3 DNA follows: TGTGCCAGCAGCCGCCCCGGGACAGGGGAATACGAGCAGTACTTC. Its translation is CASSRPGTGEYEQYF. Full variable domain (missing parts from reference TRBV13 and TRBJ2-7): AAGVIQSPRHLIKEKRETATLKCYPIPRHDTVYWYQQGPGQDPQFLISFYEKMQSDKGSIPDRFSAQQFSDYHSELNMSSLELGDSALYFCASSRPGTGEYEQYFGPGTRLTVT.

The J gene is TRBJ1-1, the V gene TRBV19, with D maybe TRBD1 (5 bases). This CDR3 has 15 residues. CDR1 is LNHDA, CDR2 SQIVND, per germline (reference sequence). V was shortened by 4 bases and J by 1 base, with 13 bases between the two germline ends. In DNA form, the CDR3 reads TGTGCCAGTAGTAGGGCAGGGTCCCCGAACACTGAAGCTTTCTTT. The encoded protein is CASSRAGSPNTEAFF.

V is TRBV4-1 and J is TRBJ1-1; perhaps TRBD1 as D (6 bases). V was cut by 0 bases and J by 4 bases, with 12 bases left in between. The germline gives CDR1 MGHRA, CDR2 YSYEKL. The CDR3 loop spans 15 amino acids. The CDR3 nucleotides are TGCGCCAGCAGCCAAGATTCATTCAGGGGCACTGAAGCTTTCTTT. This codes for CASSQDSFRGTEAFF.

This chain connects TRBV29-1 to TRBJ2-3, with 11 nucleotides matching TRBD1. The CDR3 is 14 amino acids. CDR1 is SQVTM and CDR2 is ANQGSEA in the germline V gene. V was pared by 6 bases and J by 7 bases, with 9 bases of the junction left unmatched. The CDR3 reads CSVRPGQGVNTQYF. CDR3 sequence (DNA): TGCAGCGTGCGGCCGGGACAGGGGGTAAATACGCAGTATTTT.

The genes are TRBV7-2 and TRBJ1-1, with D uncertain. V shed 4 bases and J shed 4 bases, with 16 bases lying between them. This CDR3 spans 15 amino acids. Germline lookup yields CDR1 SGHTA and CDR2 FQGNSA. CDR3 coding DNA: TGTGCCAGCAGCTCTGCATTCGGCGGGCCCACTGAAGCTTTCTTT. Translating gives CASSSAFGGPTEAFF.

The J gene is TRBJ2-7, the V gene TRBV29-1; D call uncertain. The CDR3 length is 12 residues. V was pared by 3 bases and J by 1 base, with 7 bases between. Germline CDR1 and CDR2: SQVTM and ANQGSEA. The CDR3: CSVEAGSYEQYF. The CDR3 coding sequence is TGCAGCGTTGAGGCCGGTTCCTACGAGCAGTACTTC.

This clone was seen a few times. Other DNA sequences in the sample encode the same CDR3. The J gene is TRBJ2-7, the V gene TRBV7-2, with no clear D. Germline-derived CDR1 and CDR2 are SGHTA and FQGNSA. Trimming pared 1 base from V and 6 bases from J, leaving 7 bases between. This CDR3 contains 12 residues. This CDR3 is CASSLDVGEQYF. The CDR3 bases are TGTGCCAGCAGCTTAGACGTCGGCGAGCAGTACTTC.